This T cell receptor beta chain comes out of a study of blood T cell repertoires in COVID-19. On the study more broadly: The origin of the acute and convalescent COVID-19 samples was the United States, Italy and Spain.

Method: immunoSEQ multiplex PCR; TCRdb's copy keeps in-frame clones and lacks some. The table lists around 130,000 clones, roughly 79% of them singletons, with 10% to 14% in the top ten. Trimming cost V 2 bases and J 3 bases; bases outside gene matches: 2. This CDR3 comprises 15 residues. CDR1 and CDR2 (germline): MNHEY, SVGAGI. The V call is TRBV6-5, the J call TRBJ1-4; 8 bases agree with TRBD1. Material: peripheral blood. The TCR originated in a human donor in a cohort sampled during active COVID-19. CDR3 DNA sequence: TGTGCCAGCAGTTACACGACAGGGGCTAATGAAAAACTGTTTTTT. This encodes CASSYTTGANEKLFF.